This passage covers 26 T cell receptor beta chains from one sample sequenced in a study of shared clonotypes between healthy human individuals. Assay: immunoSEQ multiplex PCR; the TCRdb copy retains only in-frame clones and omits some. The sample contains around 700,000 clones, approximately 79% of which appear only once. The sample consisted of memory CD4+ T cells sorted from blood. The subset was: CD45RA-negative fraction. These receptors originate from a woman aged 25-40 years in good health.

This chain links TRBV5-1 with TRBJ2-7, with TRBD2 identical over 8 bases. The CDR3 length is 13 residues. From germline, CDR1 is SGHRS and CDR2 YFSETQ. V shed 4 bases, J shed 5 bases, and the junction held 5 bases outside the gene matches. CDR3 protein: CASSISGIDEQYF. In DNA, the CDR3 is TGCGCCAGCAGCATTAGCGGGATTGACGAGCAGTACTTC. Based on the CDR3 plus reference TRBV5-1 and TRBJ2-7, the full variable domain is KAGVTQTPRYLIKTRGQQVTLSCSPISGHRSVSWYQQTPGQGLQFLFEYFSETQRNKGNFPGRFSGRQFSNSRSEMNVSTLELGDSALYLCASSISGIDEQYFGPGTRLTVT.

The chain recombines TRBV6-4 with TRBJ2-7; TRBD2 matches at 9 bases. Germline loops: CDR1 MRHNA, CDR2 SNTAGT. The J segment lost 3 bases and the V segment lost 0 bases, leaving 15 bases of the junction unmatched. This CDR3 comprises 19 residues. CDR3 nucleotides: TGTGCCAGCAGTGACTCGATACTGCGGGAGGGCCCCCCAGACTACGAGCAGTACTTC. Translated: CASSDSILREGPPDYEQYF.

This sequence joins TRBV18 and TRBJ1-4; TRBD1 is a possible D gene (5 bases). Germline V gives CDR1 KGHSH, CDR2 LQKENI. The CDR3 runs 15 residues. Trimming stripped 5 bases from V and 8 bases from J, with 18 bases between. The CDR3 is CASSSGNSKGEKLFF. The CDR3 DNA reads TGTGCCAGCTCATCTGGGAATTCGAAGGGGGAAAAACTGTTTTTT. The entire variable domain, with the rest obtained from reference TRBV18 and TRBJ1-4, is as follows: NAGVMQNPRHLVRRRGQEARLRCSPMKGHSHVYWYRQLPEEGLKFMVYLQKENIIDESGMPKERFSAEFPKEGPSILRIQQVVRGDSAAYFCASSSGNSKGEKLFFGSGTQLSVL.

This clone was observed once. V usage is TRBV15 and J usage is TRBJ2-2; D uncertain. Germline V lookup: CDR1 LNHNV, CDR2 YYDKDF (reference sequence). The germline V and J ends were trimmed by 6 bases and 6 bases, with 8 bases remaining between them. The CDR3 covers 12 residues. The CDR3 coding sequence is TGTGCCACCAGAATCCTCGCCGGGGAGCTGTTTTTT. This encodes CATRILAGELFF.

The CDR3 nucleotides read TGTGCCAGCAGTCCCGACTCATCCGAGCAGTACTTC. As protein: CASSPDSSEQYF. This chain connects TRBV2 to TRBJ2-7; D is uncertain. V gave up 5 bases and J gave up 6 bases, with 11 bases separating them. CDR3 length equals 12 residues. CDR1 and CDR2 (germline): SNHLY, FYNNEI.

The chain uses TRBV2 and TRBJ1-1; perhaps TRBD1 as D (5 bases). The CDR3 is 14 amino acids. Germline V lookup: CDR1 SNHLY, CDR2 FYNNEI. The germline V and J ends were trimmed by 6 bases and 1 base, with 12 bases remaining between them. This chain's CDR3 is CASRGPIENTEAFF. The DNA for the CDR3 is TGTGCCAGCAGGGGACCGATTGAGAACACTGAAGCTTTCTTT.

The chain joins TRBV19 to TRBJ2-2; D unclear. This CDR3 is 17 amino acids long. Trimming removed 2 bases at V and 6 bases at J, with 19 bases between. CDR1 is LNHDA, CDR2 SQIVND, per germline (reference sequence). For the CDR3, the DNA is TGTGCCAGTAGTATAAATGTTCTGTCGTGGTCCGCCGGGGAGCTGTTTTTT. Residues: CASSINVLSWSAGELFF.

This chain uses TRBV7-2 with TRBJ1-2, with 11 bases matching TRBD1. CDR1 is SGHTA and CDR2 is FQGNSA in the germline V gene. V was pared by 4 bases and J by 5 bases, with 15 bases of the junction left unmatched. The CDR3 spans 18 residues. CDR3 nucleotide sequence: TGTGCCAGCAGCTCCGCCGGGACAGGGGGTCCTGCGGATTATGGCTACACCTTC. It is translated as CASSSAGTGGPADYGYTF.

The V call is TRBV28, the J call TRBJ1-4, with unresolved D. This CDR3 has 13 residues. V was pared by 3 bases and J by 4 bases, with 6 bases between. The germline V gene encodes CDR1 MDHEN and CDR2 SYDVKM. In DNA, the CDR3 is TGTGCCAGCAGTTTGGGTTTTAATGAAAAACTGTTTTTT. Translated, it gives CASSLGFNEKLFF.

The chain is built from TRBV10-1 and TRBJ2-7; D unclear. This CDR3 is 13 amino acids long. V shed 6 bases and J shed 2 bases, with 11 bases lying between them. Germline values: CDR1 WNHNN, CDR2 SYGVQD (reference sequence). The DNA for the CDR3 is TGCGCCAGCAGCCCCTCCGGAGCCTACGAGCAGTACTTC. It yields the protein CASSPSGAYEQYF.

This chain links TRBV25-1 with TRBJ2-7; 7 bases fit TRBD2. J lost 2 bases, V lost 4 bases, and 11 bases had no gene match. The CDR3 is made up of 16 amino acids. Germline values: CDR1 MGHDK, CDR2 SYGVNS. The DNA of the CDR3 is TGTGCCAGCAGTGCCAGTGGGACTATCACTCCCTACGAGCAGTACTTC. Residues: CASSASGTITPYEQYF.

The sample holds a few counts of this clone. V is TRBV7-9 and J is TRBJ2-7; D is perhaps TRBD1 or TRBD2 (5 bases each). The CDR3 sequence is 16 residues long. CDR1 SEHNR and CDR2 FQNEAQ come from the germline V gene (reference sequence). V lost 5 bases and J 1 base, leaving 18 bases between the germline ends. The chain's CDR3 is CASSRGLGTQSYEQYF. Here the CDR3 DNA reads TGTGCCAGCAGCCGAGGGTTAGGGACGCAATCCTACGAGCAGTACTTC.

The chain carries TRBV27 and TRBJ2-7, with 8 bases fitting TRBD1. CDR1 MNHEY and CDR2 SMNVEV come from the germline V gene (reference sequence). The CDR3 length is 14 residues. Trimming at V came to 9 bases and at J to 3 bases, leaving 10 bases not matched to a gene. The CDR3 DNA is TGTGCCAGTCAGGCACATACAGGGGGCTACGAGCAGTACTTC. Residues: CASQAHTGGYEQYF.

This clone was observed a handful of times. This sequence joins TRBV7-6 and TRBJ1-2; weak D call: TRBD1 (5 bases). With 5 bases removed from V and 6 bases from J, the gap between germline ends came to 13 bases. The germline V gene has CDR1 SGHVS and CDR2 FNYEAQ. CDR3 size: 13 residues. CDR3 nucleotides: TGTGCCAGCAGCCCACGGCAGGGACATGGCTACACCTTC. Its translation: CASSPRQGHGYTF.

The rearrangement joins TRBV7-9 to TRBJ1-5; TRBD1 matches at 7 bases. The CDR3 totals 17 residues. Germline assignment: CDR1 SEHNR and CDR2 FQNEAQ (reference sequence). With 5 bases clipped from V and 4 bases from J, the junction kept 14 bases outside the gene matches. CDR3 sequence (DNA): TGTGCCAGCAGCCAAACCGCCGACAGGGTGGGGAATCAGCCCCAGCATTTT. This translates into CASSQTADRVGNQPQHF.

This rearrangement joins TRBV5-1 to TRBJ2-2; D gene unclear. Germline-derived CDR1 and CDR2 are SGHRS and YFSETQ. Trimming left V 7 bases short and J 7 bases short, with 14 bases between. CDR3 length: 13 residues. The CDR3 spells CASLPDGYGELFF. DNA for the CDR3: TGCGCCAGCTTACCGGACGGATACGGGGAGCTGTTTTTT.

The chain carries TRBV7-2 and TRBJ1-2, with 7 bases lining up with TRBD1. This CDR3 has 14 residues. Germline V lookup: CDR1 SGHTA, CDR2 FQGNSA. V shed 5 bases and J 7 bases; nucleotides not matched to a gene: 10. Here the CDR3 DNA reads TGTGCCAGCAGCCTCGGACAGGAGTTGTTTGGCTACACCTTC. Its protein product is CASSLGQELFGYTF.

This clone was seen a handful of times. The chain joins TRBV5-1 to TRBJ1-2; TRBD1 aligns across 9 bases. This CDR3 is built from 14 residues. Losses at the gene ends were 0 bases for V and 13 bases for J; bases not matched to a gene: 10. In germline, CDR1 is SGHRS, CDR2 YFSETQ. The CDR3 DNA sequence: TGCGCCAGCAGCTTGGAGGGACAGGGACGTGGGGGCACCTTC. Its protein product is CASSLEGQGRGGTF.

The V call is TRBV7-6, the J call TRBJ2-3, with D possibly matching TRBD2 (5 bases). V was shortened by 2 bases and J by 0 bases, with 9 bases between the two germline ends. Germline V gene data show CDR1 as SGHVS and CDR2 as FNYEAQ. The CDR3 spans 15 residues. CDR3 nucleotide sequence: TGTGCCAGCAGCTTATTTGGCGGGAGCACAGATACGCAGTATTTT. The encoded protein is CASSLFGGSTDTQYF.

This chain connects TRBV27 to TRBJ2-7, with 7 bases identical to TRBD1. Germline assignment: CDR1 MNHEY and CDR2 SMNVEV (reference sequence). CDR3 size: 15 residues. V gave up 3 bases and J gave up 5 bases; unmatched junction bases: 10. Here the CDR3 reads CASSFLDRVRNEQYF. Here the CDR3 DNA reads TGTGCCAGCAGTTTCCTCGACAGGGTAAGGAACGAGCAGTACTTC.

The chain couples TRBV5-1 to TRBJ2-5, with TRBD2 matching 7 bases. This CDR3 is 13 amino acids long. Germline-derived CDR1 and CDR2 are SGHRS and YFSETQ. The V and J ends lost 4 bases and 3 bases, in that order; junction bases with no gene match: 3. Here the CDR3 reads CASSPGTKETQYF. CDR3 sequence (DNA): TGCGCCAGCAGCCCAGGGACTAAAGAGACCCAGTACTTC.

The chain carries TRBV28 and TRBJ1-1; 8 bases are shared with TRBD1. This CDR3 contains 14 residues. V lost 6 bases, J lost 5 bases, and 8 bases stayed unmatched. Germline V lookup: CDR1 MDHEN, CDR2 SYDVKM. The chain's CDR3 is CASREATGGTEAFF. CDR3 coding DNA: TGTGCCAGCAGGGAAGCCACAGGGGGTACTGAAGCTTTCTTT. Using reference TRBV28 and TRBJ1-1 for the parts outside the CDR3, the full variable domain is DVKVTQSSRYLVKRTGEKVFLECVQDMDHENMFWYRQDPGLGLRLIYFSYDVKMKEKGDIPEGYSVSREKKERFSLILESASTNQTSMYLCASREATGGTEAFFGQGTRLTVV.

The chain carries TRBV5-4 and TRBJ2-3; 9 bases line up with TRBD2. Looked up from germline, CDR1 is SGHNT and CDR2 is YYREEE (reference sequence). J was trimmed by 5 bases and V by 2 bases; bases with no gene match: 6. The length of the CDR3 is 15 residues. This chain's CDR3 is CASSFRSGSGDTQYF. The CDR3 coding sequence is TGTGCCAGCAGCTTTCGTAGCGGGAGTGGAGATACGCAGTATTTT. The variable domain in full, with the rest retrieved from reference TRBV5-4 and TRBJ2-3, is ETGVTQSPTHLIKTRGQQVTLRCSSQSGHNTVSWYQQALGQGPQFIFQYYREEENGRGNFPPRFSGLQFPNYSSELNVNALELDDSALYLCASSFRSGSGDTQYFGPGTRLTVL.

This clone came up a few times. The CDR3 DNA is TGTGCCAGCAGTTACGGGGCGGGAGCCTACGAGCAGTACTTC. It specifies CASSYGAGAYEQYF. The chain has TRBV6-6 and TRBJ2-7, with TRBD2 identical over 7 bases. The ends lost 2 bases at V and 2 bases at J; junction bases unmatched: 3. Germline loops: CDR1 MNHNY, CDR2 SVGAGI (reference sequence). The CDR3 is 14 amino acids.

This clone was counted only a few times. This chain connects TRBV2 to TRBJ1-4; D might be TRBD1 (6 bases). Germline V gene sequence: CDR1 SNHLY, CDR2 FYNNEI. V was shortened by 4 bases and J by 3 bases, with 12 bases between the two germline ends. The CDR3 has 15 residues. The CDR3 DNA sequence: TGTGCCAGCAGTGTTAATGGGGGCCCTAATGAAAAACTGTTTTTT. Amino acid sequence: CASSVNGGPNEKLFF.

The table lists this clone with a count of one. J is TRBJ2-7 and V is TRBV10-3; 8 nucleotides align to TRBD1. Germline V gene data show CDR1 as ENHRY and CDR2 as SYGVKD. V was clipped by 2 bases and J by 3 bases; unmatched bases: 9. This CDR3 region has 16 residues. The CDR3 region has the DNA TGTGCCATCAGTGAGGGACAGGGCTCCGAAAGCTACGAGCAGTACTTC. Translated, it gives CAISEGQGSESYEQYF.